The rows below give T cell receptor beta chains drawn from one sample of a study of human T cells and chemical hapten exposure. TCRdb re-derived calls from the RACE reads in MiXCR, one entry per CDR3 protein. Of approximately 350,000 distinct CDR3 sequences in the sample, about 6% were seen once. The source was whole blood, collected in connection with sensitization to the hapten diphenylcyclopropenone (DPC). Receptors were obtained from a young woman with alopecia areata. Some clones in this sample may be carry-over from other donors' samples. Both conserved end residues are part of each CDR3. The order of the fields is V gene, clone size, D gene, J gene, CDR3 DNA, CDR3 protein. D genes are given only for firm matches. The size entry is marked missing in some rows and otherwise reads once, few, many or a size class.

V: TRBV4-1
size: -
D: -
J: TRBJ2-3
DNA: TGCGCCAGCAGCCAAGATTCGGGCTCAGCGGCAGATACGCAGTATTTT
CDR3: CASSQDSGSAADTQYF

V: TRBV7-9
size: -
D: TRBD2
J: TRBJ2-5
DNA: TGTGCCAGCAGCCCCTTAGCGGGGGGCCTGCAAGAGACCCAGTACTTC
CDR3: CASSPLAGGLQETQYF

V: TRBV6-1
size: many
D: -
J: TRBJ2-4
DNA: TGTGCCAGCAGTGAAGAGGGGTCCGGTGGCAAAAACATTCAGTACTTC
CDR3: CASSEEGSGGKNIQYF

V: TRBV5-1
size: few
D: -
J: TRBJ2-1
DNA: TGCGCCAGCAGCCAAACCCCAGGGACCTCCTACAATGAGCAGTTCTTC
CDR3: CASSQTPGTSYNEQFF

V: TRBV7-2
size: many
D: TRBD1
J: TRBJ1-5
DNA: TGTGCCAGCAGCTCCGGACAGGGGGCGCATCAGCCCCAGCATTTT
CDR3: CASSSGQGAHQPQHF

V: TRBV25-1
size: many
D: -
J: TRBJ2-1
DNA: TGTGCCAGCAGTGAATGGGGGGACAATGAGCAGTTCTTC
CDR3: CASSEWGDNEQFF

V: TRBV15
size: few
D: -
J: TRBJ1-2
DNA: TGTGCCACCAGCAGAGATGAAGGGGGGCCCTCCTCGGGCTACACCTTC
CDR3: CATSRDEGGPSSGYTF

V: TRBV29-1
size: -
D: -
J: TRBJ2-1
DNA: TGCAGCGTTGATCTTAGGGGGTCCGGGTTCCCCTACAATGAGCAGTTCTTC
CDR3: CSVDLRGSGFPYNEQFF

V: TRBV27
size: -
D: -
J: TRBJ2-3
DNA: TGTGCCAGCAGTTTTTCTGCGGGGTTCACAGATACGCAGTATTTT
CDR3: CASSFSAGFTDTQYF

V: TRBV28
size: many
D: TRBD1
J: TRBJ1-2
DNA: TGTGCCAGCACCCTATCCGGGACAGGGCCTGGCTACACCTTC
CDR3: CASTLSGTGPGYTF

V: TRBV7-9
size: many
D: -
J: TRBJ1-2
DNA: TGTGCCAGCAGCTTAGCCCCAGAATCCTATGGCTACACCTTC
CDR3: CASSLAPESYGYTF

V: TRBV6-2/TRBV6-3
size: -
D: -
J: TRBJ2-2
DNA: TGTGCCAGCAGTCCCGGGTCCGCGGGCACCGGGGAGCTGTTTTTT
CDR3: CASSPGSAGTGELFF

V: TRBV5-4
size: few
D: -
J: TRBJ2-2
DNA: TGTGCCAGCAGCCCTTTGCAGACCAACACCGGGGAGCTGTTTTTT
CDR3: CASSPLQTNTGELFF

V: TRBV20-1
size: -
D: -
J: TRBJ2-1
DNA: TGCAGTGCTCGGCCCCGGGGGAGCTCCTACAATGAGCAGTTCTTC
CDR3: CSARPRGSSYNEQFF

V: TRBV7-2
size: many
D: -
J: TRBJ1-2
DNA: TGTGCCAGCAGCCCCCGGTTGGACTATGGCTACACCTTC
CDR3: CASSPRLDYGYTF

V: TRBV12-3/TRBV12-4
size: many
D: -
J: TRBJ1-2
DNA: TGTGCCAGCAGTTTAGCGGTCAGAGCCTATGGCTACACCTTC
CDR3: CASSLAVRAYGYTF

V: TRBV27
size: many
D: -
J: TRBJ1-2
DNA: TGTGCCAGCAGTTTAGTTTACCATCGGGGGTCCTATGGCTACACCTTC
CDR3: CASSLVYHRGSYGYTF

V: TRBV5-1
size: many
D: -
J: TRBJ1-2
DNA: TGCGCCAGCAGCCCCACCCCGGCCAGCGTTGATTTAGGCTACACCTTC
CDR3: CASSPTPASVDLGYTF

V: TRBV29-1
size: -
D: -
J: TRBJ1-4
DNA: TGCAGCGTGTCCTATGGGGCAACTAATGAAAAACTGTTTTTT
CDR3: CSVSYGATNEKLFF

V: TRBV4-3
size: few
D: -
J: TRBJ2-1
DNA: TGCGCCAGCAGCCTCACGGGAACGTGGGAAAATGAGCAGTTCTTC
CDR3: CASSLTGTWENEQFF

V: TRBV6-5
size: few
D: -
J: TRBJ1-3
DNA: TGTGCCAGCAGTTACTCGCACAGGGTTACTGGAAACACCATATATTTT
CDR3: CASSYSHRVTGNTIYF

V: TRBV6-5
size: few
D: TRBD1
J: TRBJ1-6
DNA: TGTGCCAGCAGTTACTCTGACAGGGAGAATTCACCCCTCCACTTT
CDR3: CASSYSDRENSPLHF

V: TRBV4-1
size: -
D: TRBD1
J: TRBJ1-2
DNA: TGCGCCAGCAGCCCGTGGCGATGGACAGGGTATGATGATGGCTACACCTTC
CDR3: CASSPWRWTGYDDGYTF

V: TRBV7-2
size: many
D: -
J: TRBJ1-2
DNA: TGTGCCAGCACCACCAGCGGGGGGCGTAATGGGTATGGCTACACCTTC
CDR3: CASTTSGGRNGYGYTF

V: TRBV12-3/TRBV12-4
size: many
D: -
J: TRBJ1-2
DNA: TGTGCCAGCAGTTTAACCATCGGGGGTACTGGCTACACCTTC
CDR3: CASSLTIGGTGYTF

V: TRBV7-2
size: many
D: -
J: TRBJ1-3
DNA: TGTGCCAGCAGCAGTGGGCAGGGCCCTGGAAACACCATATATTTT
CDR3: CASSSGQGPGNTIYF

V: TRBV3-1
size: -
D: -
J: TRBJ1-1
DNA: TGTGCCAGCAGCCAAATGGGGAACACTGAAGCTTTCTTT
CDR3: CASSQMGNTEAFF

V: TRBV28
size: many
D: -
J: TRBJ1-1
DNA: TGTGCCAGCAGTCCACCCTTGGAGACTGAAGCTTTCTTT
CDR3: CASSPPLETEAFF

V: TRBV4-3
size: -
D: TRBD1
J: TRBJ1-1
DNA: TGCGCCAGCAGCCAAGAAAGAGGTCCCGACAGGGCCCCTGAAGCTTTCTTT
CDR3: CASSQERGPDRAPEAFF

V: TRBV4-3
size: -
D: TRBD1
J: TRBJ2-1
DNA: TGCGCCAGCAGCCCCTGGCGTGAGACAGGGAATTACAATGAGCAGTTCTTC
CDR3: CASSPWRETGNYNEQFF

V: TRBV6-4
size: few
D: TRBD2
J: TRBJ2-3
DNA: TGTGCCAGCAGCGGGACTAGCGGTACGTCAGATACGCAGTATTTT
CDR3: CASSGTSGTSDTQYF

V: TRBV2
size: -
D: -
J: TRBJ2-1
DNA: TGTGCCAGCAGTGAAAGGGATAGTAGGTCCTACAATGAGCAGTTCTTC
CDR3: CASSERDSRSYNEQFF

V: TRBV7-2
size: -
D: TRBD2
J: TRBJ2-3
DNA: TGTGCCAGCAGCTCCGGTACTAGCGGGGGGCCAGATACGCAGTATTTT
CDR3: CASSSGTSGGPDTQYF

V: TRBV6-2/TRBV6-3
size: many
D: TRBD1
J: TRBJ1-1
DNA: TGTGCCAGCAGCAGCGGACAGGGCGTATGGACTGAAGCTTTCTTT
CDR3: CASSSGQGVWTEAFF

V: TRBV7-2
size: -
D: -
J: TRBJ2-5
DNA: TGTGCCAGCAGCTTAAAGGCCAGTCGGGAGACCCAGTACTTC
CDR3: CASSLKASRETQYF